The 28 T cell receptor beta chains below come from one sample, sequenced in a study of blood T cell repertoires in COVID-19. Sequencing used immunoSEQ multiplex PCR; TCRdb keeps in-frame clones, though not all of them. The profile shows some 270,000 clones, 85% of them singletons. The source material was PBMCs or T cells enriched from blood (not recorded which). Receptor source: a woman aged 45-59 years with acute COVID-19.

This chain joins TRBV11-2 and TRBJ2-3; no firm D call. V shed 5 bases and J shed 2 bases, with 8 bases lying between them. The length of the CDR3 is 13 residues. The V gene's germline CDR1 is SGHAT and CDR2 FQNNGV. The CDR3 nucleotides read TGTGCCAGCAGCACACAGCTCACAGATACGCAGTATTTT. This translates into CASSTQLTDTQYF.

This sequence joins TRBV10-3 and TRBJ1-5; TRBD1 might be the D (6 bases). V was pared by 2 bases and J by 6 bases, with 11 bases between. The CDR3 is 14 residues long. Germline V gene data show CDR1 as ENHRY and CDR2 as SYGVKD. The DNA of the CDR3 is TGTGCCATCAGTGAGAGACAGGCAGGTCAGCCCCAGCATTTT. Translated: CAISERQAGQPQHF.

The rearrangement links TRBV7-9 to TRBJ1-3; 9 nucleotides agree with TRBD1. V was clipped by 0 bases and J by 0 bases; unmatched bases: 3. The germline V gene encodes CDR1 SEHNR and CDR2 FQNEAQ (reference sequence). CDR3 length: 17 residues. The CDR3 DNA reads TGTGCCAGCAGCTTAGCGGGGACAGGGAGCTCTGGAAACACCATATATTTT. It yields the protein CASSLAGTGSSGNTIYF.

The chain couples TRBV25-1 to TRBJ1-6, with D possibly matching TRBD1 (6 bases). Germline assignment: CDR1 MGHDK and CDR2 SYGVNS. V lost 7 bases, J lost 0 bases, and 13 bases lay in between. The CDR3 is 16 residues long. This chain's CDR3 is CASTSGASSYNSPLHF. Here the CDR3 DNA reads TGTGCCAGCACCTCAGGGGCAAGCTCCTATAATTCACCCCTCCACTTT.

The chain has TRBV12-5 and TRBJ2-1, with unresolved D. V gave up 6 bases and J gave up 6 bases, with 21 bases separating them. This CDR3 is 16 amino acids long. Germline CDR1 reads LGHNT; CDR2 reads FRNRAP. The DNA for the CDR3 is TGTGCTAGTGGAGTAACTCCAGACGTCCGGGTCAATGAGCAGTTCTTC. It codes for CASGVTPDVRVNEQFF.

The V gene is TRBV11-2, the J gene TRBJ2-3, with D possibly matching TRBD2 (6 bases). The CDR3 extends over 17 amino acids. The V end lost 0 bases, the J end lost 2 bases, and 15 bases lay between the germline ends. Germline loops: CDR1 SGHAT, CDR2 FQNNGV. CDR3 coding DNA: TGTGCCAGCAGCTTAGAAGGGAGGCCACCAACCACAGATACGCAGTATTTT. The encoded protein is CASSLEGRPPTTDTQYF.

The CDR3 is CASSKQAGNEKLFF. The CDR3 DNA reads TGTGCCAGCTCAAAACAGGCGGGAAATGAAAAACTGTTTTTT. The rearrangement joins TRBV18 to TRBJ1-4; TRBD1 might be the D (5 bases). V was clipped by 5 bases and J by 5 bases, with 12 bases between them. CDR1 and CDR2 (germline): KGHSH, LQKENI. The CDR3 sequence is 14 residues long.

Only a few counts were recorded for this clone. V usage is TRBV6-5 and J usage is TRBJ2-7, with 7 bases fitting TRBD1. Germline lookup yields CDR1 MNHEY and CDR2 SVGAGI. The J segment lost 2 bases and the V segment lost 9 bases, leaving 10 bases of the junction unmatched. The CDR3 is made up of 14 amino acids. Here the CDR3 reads CASQNRGPTYEQYF. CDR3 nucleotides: TGTGCCAGTCAGAACAGGGGACCCACCTACGAGCAGTACTTC.

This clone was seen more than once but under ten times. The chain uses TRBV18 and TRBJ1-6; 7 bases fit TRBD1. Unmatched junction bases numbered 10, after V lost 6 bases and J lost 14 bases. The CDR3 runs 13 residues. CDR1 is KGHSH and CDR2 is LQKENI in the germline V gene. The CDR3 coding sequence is TGTGCCAGCTCGGAACAGGGGTATGAAGCCCTCCACTTT. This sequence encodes CASSEQGYEALHF.

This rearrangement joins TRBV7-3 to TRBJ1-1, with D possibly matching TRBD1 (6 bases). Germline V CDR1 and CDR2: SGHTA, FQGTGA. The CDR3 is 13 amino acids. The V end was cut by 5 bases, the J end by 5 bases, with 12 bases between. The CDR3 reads CASSAATGTEAFF. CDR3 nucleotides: TGTGCCAGCAGCGCCGCAACAGGGACTGAAGCTTTCTTT.

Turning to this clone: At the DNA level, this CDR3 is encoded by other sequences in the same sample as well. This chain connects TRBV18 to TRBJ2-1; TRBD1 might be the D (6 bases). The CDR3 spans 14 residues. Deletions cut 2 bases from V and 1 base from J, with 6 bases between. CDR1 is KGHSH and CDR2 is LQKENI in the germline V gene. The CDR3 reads CASSPGTSYNEQFF. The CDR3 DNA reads TGTGCCAGCTCACCAGGGACATCCTACAATGAGCAGTTCTTC.

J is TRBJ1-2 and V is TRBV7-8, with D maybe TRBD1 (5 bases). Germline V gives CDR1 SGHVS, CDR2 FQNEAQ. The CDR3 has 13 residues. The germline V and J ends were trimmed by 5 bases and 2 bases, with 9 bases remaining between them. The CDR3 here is CASSQGGNYGYTF. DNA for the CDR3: TGTGCCAGCAGCCAGGGAGGGAACTATGGCTACACCTTC. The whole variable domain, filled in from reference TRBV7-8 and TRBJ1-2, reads GAGVSQSPRYKVAKRGQDVALRCDPISGHVSLFWYQQALGQGPEFLTYFQNEAQLDKSGLPSDRFFAERPEGSVSTLKIQRTQQEDSAVYLCASSQGGNYGYTFGSGTRLTVV.

Written as DNA, the CDR3 is TGTGCCAGCAGCGTAGAACCTAAATTCGGTGAAAAACTGTTTTTT. Translated: CASSVEPKFGEKLFF. V usage is TRBV9 and J usage is TRBJ1-4; D remains unclear. From germline, CDR1 is SGDLS and CDR2 YYNGEE. CDR3 size: 15 residues. The V end lost 0 bases, the J end lost 7 bases, and 13 bases lay between the germline ends.

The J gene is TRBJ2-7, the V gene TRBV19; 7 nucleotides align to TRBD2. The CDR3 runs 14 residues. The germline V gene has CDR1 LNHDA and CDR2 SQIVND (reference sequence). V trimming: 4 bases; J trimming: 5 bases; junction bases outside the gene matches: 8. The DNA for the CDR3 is TGTGCCAGTAGTACCCGAAGGGGAGGGGACGAGCAGTACTTC. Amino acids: CASSTRRGGDEQYF.

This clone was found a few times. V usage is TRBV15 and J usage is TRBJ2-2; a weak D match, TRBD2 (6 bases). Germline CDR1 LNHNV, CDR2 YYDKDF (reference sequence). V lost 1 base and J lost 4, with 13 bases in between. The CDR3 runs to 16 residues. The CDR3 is CATSRAGTEFTGELFF. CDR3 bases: TGTGCCACCAGCAGAGCCGGGACTGAATTCACCGGGGAGCTGTTTTTT.

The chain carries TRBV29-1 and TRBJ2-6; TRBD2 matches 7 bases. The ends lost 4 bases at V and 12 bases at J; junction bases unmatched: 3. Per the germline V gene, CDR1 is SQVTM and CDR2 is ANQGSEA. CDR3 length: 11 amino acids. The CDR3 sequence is CSVGGEGVLTF. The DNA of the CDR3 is TGCAGCGTTGGCGGGGAGGGCGTCCTGACTTTC.

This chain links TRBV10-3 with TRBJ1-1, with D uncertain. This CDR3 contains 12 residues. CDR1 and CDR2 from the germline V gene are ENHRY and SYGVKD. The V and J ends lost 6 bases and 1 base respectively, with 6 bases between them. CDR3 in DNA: TGTGCCATCAGAAGACAGAACACTGAAGCTTTCTTT. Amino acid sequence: CAIRRQNTEAFF.

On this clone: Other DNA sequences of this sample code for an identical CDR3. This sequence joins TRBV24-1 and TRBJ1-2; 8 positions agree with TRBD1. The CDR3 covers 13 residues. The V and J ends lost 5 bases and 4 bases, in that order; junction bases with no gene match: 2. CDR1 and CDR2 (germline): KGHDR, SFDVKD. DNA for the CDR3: TGTGCCACCAGTGCTGGGACAGGCTATGGCTACACCTTC. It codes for CATSAGTGYGYTF.

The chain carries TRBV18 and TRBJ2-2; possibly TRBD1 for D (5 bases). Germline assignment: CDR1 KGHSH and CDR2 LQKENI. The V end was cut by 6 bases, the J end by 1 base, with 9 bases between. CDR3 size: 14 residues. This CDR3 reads CASSTGVNTGELFF. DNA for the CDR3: TGTGCCAGCTCCACAGGAGTGAACACCGGGGAGCTGTTTTTT.

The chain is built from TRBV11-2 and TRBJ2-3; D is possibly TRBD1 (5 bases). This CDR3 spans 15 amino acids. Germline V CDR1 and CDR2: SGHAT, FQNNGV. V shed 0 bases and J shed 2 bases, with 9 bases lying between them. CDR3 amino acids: CASSLDSGATDTQYF. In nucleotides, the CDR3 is TGTGCCAGCAGCTTAGATTCTGGGGCCACAGATACGCAGTATTTT.

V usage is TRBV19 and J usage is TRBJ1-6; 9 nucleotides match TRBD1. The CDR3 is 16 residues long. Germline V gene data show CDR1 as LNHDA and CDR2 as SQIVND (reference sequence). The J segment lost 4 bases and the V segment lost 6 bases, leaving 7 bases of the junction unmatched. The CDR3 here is CASRGDRGGYNSPLHF. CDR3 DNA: TGTGCCAGTAGGGGAGACAGGGGGGGGTATAATTCACCCCTCCACTTT.

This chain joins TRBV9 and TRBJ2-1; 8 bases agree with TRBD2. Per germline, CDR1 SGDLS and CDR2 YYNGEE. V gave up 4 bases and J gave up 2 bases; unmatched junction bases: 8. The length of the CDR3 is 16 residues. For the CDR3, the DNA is TGTGCCAGCAGCACCGGGGGGGCCTTACCCTACAATGAGCAGTTCTTC. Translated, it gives CASSTGGALPYNEQFF.

CDR3 sequence (DNA): TGTGCCAGCAGTTACCGGACTAGCGGGGTTCCCTACGAGCAGTACTTC. It codes for CASSYRTSGVPYEQYF. V is TRBV6-5 and J is TRBJ2-7; the match to TRBD2 covers 12 bases. The V and J ends lost 2 bases and 2 bases, in that order; junction bases with no gene match: 4. The CDR3 runs 16 residues. Germline V gives CDR1 MNHEY, CDR2 SVGAGI.

CDR3 sequence: CASSQATGIYEQYF. The CDR3, as DNA: TGTGCCAGCAGCCAGGCTACAGGGATCTACGAGCAGTACTTC. V and J are TRBV3-1 (or the pseudogene TRBV3-2) and TRBJ2-7, with a possible D match to TRBD1 (6 bases). CDR1 and CDR2 from the germline V gene are LGHDT and YNNKEL (reference sequence). CDR3 size: 14 residues. Trimming removed 3 bases at V and 3 bases at J, with 12 bases between.

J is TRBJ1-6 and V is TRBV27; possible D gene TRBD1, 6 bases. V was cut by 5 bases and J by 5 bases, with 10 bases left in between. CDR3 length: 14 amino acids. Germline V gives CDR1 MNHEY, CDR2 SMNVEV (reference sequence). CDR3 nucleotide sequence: TGTGCCAGCAGTATTTGGACAGATAATTCACCCCTCCACTTT. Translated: CASSIWTDNSPLHF.

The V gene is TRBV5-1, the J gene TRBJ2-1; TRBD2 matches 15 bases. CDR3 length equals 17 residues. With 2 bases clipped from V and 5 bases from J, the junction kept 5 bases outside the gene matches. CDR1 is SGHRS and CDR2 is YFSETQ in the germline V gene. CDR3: CASSLGLAGGPHNEQFF. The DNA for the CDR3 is TGCGCCAGCAGCTTAGGACTAGCGGGGGGGCCGCACAATGAGCAGTTCTTC.

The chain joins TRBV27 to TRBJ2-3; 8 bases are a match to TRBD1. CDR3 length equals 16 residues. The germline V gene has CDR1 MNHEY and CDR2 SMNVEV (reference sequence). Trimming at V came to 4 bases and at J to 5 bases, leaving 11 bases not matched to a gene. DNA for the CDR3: TGTGCCAGCAGTTCGTTCCGGGACAGGATCATAGATACGCAGTATTTT. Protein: CASSSFRDRIIDTQYF.

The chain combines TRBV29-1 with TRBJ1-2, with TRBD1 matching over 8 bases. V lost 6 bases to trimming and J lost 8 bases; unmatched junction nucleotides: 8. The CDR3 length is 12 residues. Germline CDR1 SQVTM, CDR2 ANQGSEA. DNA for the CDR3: TGCAGCGTGCCGCGACAGGGGAAAGGCTACACCTTC. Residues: CSVPRQGKGYTF.